The T cell receptor beta chain described here comes from a study of blood T cell repertoires in COVID-19. Turning to the study itself: The analysed material was cDNA or gDNA that came from T cells, B-cell-depleted T cells, or PBMCs.

Enrolment of Seattle patients took place during active infection, and they were followed longitudinally. The CDR3 runs to 13 residues. Trimming stripped 0 bases from V and 6 bases from J, with 5 bases between. Germline assignment: CDR1 LNHNV and CDR2 YYDKDF (reference sequence). The data were produced by immunoSEQ multiplex PCR, yet TCRdb's version contains in-frame clones alone and is incomplete. The sample holds approximately 170,000 clones, about nine tenths seen once. The V call is TRBV15, the J call TRBJ2-2, with no clear D. The clonotype was recovered from a woman aged 55-70 years with COVID-19, enrolled during active disease. Source material: peripheral blood. The CDR3 region has the DNA TGTGCCACCAGCAGAGAAATAGCCGGGGAGCTGTTTTTT. Translating gives CATSREIAGELFF.